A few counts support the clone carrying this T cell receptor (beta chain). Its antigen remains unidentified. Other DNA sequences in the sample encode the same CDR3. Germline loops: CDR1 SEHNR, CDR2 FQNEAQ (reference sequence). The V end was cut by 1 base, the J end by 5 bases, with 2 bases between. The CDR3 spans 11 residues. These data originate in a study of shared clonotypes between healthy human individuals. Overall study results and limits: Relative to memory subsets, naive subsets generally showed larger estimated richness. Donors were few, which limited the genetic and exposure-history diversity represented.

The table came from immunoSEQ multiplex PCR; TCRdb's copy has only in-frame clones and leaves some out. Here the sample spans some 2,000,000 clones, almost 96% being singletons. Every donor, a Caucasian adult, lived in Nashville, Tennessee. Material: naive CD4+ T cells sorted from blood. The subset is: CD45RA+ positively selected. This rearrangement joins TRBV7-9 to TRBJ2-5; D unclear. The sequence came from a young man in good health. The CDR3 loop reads CASSLVETQYF. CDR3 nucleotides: TGTGCCAGCAGCTTAGTTGAGACCCAGTACTTC.